The clone carrying this T cell receptor (beta chain) showed up many times. Its antigen is not known. With 7 bases removed from V and 4 bases from J, the gap between germline ends came to 16 bases. Germline V gene lookup returns CDR1 MNHNS and CDR2 SASEGT. The CDR3 runs 14 residues. Using RNA template, CDR3s of TCR alpha and beta were amplified with iRepertoire arm-PCR. For one-step reverse transcription and amplification, roughly 95-400 ng of tissue mRNA or PBMC total RNA was used. A single record per CDR3 protein comes from TCRdb applying MiXCR to the multiplex PCR reads. The sample holds under 50,000 distinct CDR3 sequences; about a fifth are singletons and the top ten take 5% to 8%. These data are taken from a study of glioma-infiltrating T cells. Study-wide findings and caveats: CDR3 overlap between tissue and blood was very small. Gliomas, especially low-grade, showed above-expected tissue-blood divergence; non-neoplastic patients showed below.

This rearrangement joins TRBV6-1 to TRBJ2-5; D is unclear. Sequences were obtained from glioma tissue, nonneoplastic brain tissue, or PBMCs (not recorded which). This TCR was recovered from a human donor with low-grade glioma or glioblastoma, undergoing nonglioma brain surgery, or in good health (not recorded which). For the CDR3, the DNA is TGTGCCAGCACCCAGTACGGCAGAGTAGAGACCCAGTACTTC. It codes for CASTQYGRVETQYF.